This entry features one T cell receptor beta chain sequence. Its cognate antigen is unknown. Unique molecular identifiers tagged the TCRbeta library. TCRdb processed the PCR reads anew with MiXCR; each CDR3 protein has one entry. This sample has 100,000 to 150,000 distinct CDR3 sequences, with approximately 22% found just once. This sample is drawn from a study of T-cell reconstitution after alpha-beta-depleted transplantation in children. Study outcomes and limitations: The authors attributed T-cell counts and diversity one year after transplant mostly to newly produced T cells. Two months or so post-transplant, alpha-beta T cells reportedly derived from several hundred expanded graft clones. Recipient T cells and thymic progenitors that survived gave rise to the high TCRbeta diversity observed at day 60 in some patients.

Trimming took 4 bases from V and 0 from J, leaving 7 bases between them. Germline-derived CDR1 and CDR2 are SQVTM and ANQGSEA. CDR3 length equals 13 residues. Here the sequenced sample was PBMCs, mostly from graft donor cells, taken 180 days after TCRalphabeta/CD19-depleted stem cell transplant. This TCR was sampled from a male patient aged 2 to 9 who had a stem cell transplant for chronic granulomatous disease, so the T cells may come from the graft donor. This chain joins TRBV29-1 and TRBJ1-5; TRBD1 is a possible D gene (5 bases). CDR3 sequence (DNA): TGCAGCGTTGCAGGGAATAGCAATCAGCCCCAGCATTTT. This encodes CSVAGNSNQPQHF.